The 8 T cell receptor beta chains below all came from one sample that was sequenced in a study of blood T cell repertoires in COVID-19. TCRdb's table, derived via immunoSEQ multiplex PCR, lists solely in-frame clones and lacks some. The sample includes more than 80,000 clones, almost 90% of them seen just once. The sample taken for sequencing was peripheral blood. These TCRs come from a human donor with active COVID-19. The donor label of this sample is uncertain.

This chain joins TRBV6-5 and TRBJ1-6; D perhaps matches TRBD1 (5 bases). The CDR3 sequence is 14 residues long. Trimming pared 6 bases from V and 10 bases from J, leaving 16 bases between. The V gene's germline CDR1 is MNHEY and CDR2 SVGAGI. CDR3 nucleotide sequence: TGTGCCAGCAGGTCAGGGAATAGGTGGTCACCCCTCCACTTT. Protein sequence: CASRSGNRWSPLHF.

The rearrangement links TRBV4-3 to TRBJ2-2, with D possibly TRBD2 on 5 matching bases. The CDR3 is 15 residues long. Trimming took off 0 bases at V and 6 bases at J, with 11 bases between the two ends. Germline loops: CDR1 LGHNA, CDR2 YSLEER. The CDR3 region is CASSQDSTRSGELFF. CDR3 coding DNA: TGCGCCAGCAGCCAAGACAGTACTAGATCCGGGGAGCTGTTTTTT.

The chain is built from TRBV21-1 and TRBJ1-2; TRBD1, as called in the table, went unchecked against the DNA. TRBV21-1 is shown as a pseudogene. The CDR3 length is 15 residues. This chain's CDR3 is CASSKGHRSYYGYTF. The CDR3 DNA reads TGTGCCAGCAGCAAAGGTCACAGAAGTTACTATGGCTACACCTTC.

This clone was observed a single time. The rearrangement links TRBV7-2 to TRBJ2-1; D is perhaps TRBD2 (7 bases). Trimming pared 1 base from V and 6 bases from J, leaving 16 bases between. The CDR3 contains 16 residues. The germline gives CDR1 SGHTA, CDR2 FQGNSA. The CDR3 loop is CASSLGARGAPNEQFF. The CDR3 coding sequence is TGTGCCAGCAGCTTAGGTGCCCGGGGGGCCCCCAATGAGCAGTTCTTC.

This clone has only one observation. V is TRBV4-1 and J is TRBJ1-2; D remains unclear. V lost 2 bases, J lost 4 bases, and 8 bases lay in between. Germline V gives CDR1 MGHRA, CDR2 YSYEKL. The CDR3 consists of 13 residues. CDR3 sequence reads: CASSQPGSYGYTF. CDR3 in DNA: TGCGCCAGCAGCCAACCGGGTAGCTATGGCTACACCTTC.

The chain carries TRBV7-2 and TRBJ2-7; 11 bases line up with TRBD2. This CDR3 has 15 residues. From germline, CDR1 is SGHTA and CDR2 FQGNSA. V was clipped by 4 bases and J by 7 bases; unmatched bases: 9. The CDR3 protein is CASSSSLAGAGEQYF. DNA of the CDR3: TGTGCCAGCAGCTCTTCACTAGCGGGGGCCGGGGAGCAGTACTTC.

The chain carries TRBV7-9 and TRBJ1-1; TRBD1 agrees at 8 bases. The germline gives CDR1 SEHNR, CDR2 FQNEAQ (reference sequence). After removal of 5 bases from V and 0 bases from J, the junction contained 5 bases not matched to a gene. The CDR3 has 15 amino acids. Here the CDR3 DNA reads TGTGCCAGCAGCCTATGGACAGGGTTGAACACTGAAGCTTTCTTT. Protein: CASSLWTGLNTEAFF.

For the CDR3, the DNA is TGTGCCAGCAGTTTACTTGCCACATACACACAAGAGACCCAGTACTTC. Protein sequence: CASSLLATYTQETQYF. The V and J genes are TRBV27 and TRBJ2-5; no firm D call. CDR3 size: 16 residues. V lost 2 bases, J lost 2 bases, and 15 bases lay in between. Germline V gene sequence: CDR1 MNHEY, CDR2 SMNVEV (reference sequence).